This T cell receptor beta chain was sequenced in a study of blood T cell repertoires in COVID-19. Overall study context: The United States, Italy and Spain provided the acute and convalescent COVID-19 samples. PBMCs, B-cell-depleted T cells, or T cells provided the cDNA or gDNA that made up the material.

Per germline, CDR1 SNHLY and CDR2 FYNNEI. V was clipped by 4 bases and J by 6 bases; unmatched bases: 6. The CDR3 contains 14 residues. Original handling: Nucleated cell counts were estimated from reference gene primer amplification. Clones were sequenced by immunoSEQ multiplex PCR, and TCRdb holds only the in-frame ones, with some missing. V and J calls and clone size come straight from that table; D and trimming were deduced from the DNA. The profile shows under 200,000 clones, 86% of them singletons. The genes are TRBV2 and TRBJ1-2, with 9 bases that match TRBD1. This TCR was sampled from a middle-aged man with active or convalescent COVID-19. The sample taken for sequencing was peripheral blood. The CDR3 protein is CASSVTGGLDGYTF. The CDR3 coding sequence is TGTGCCAGCAGTGTGACAGGGGGGCTGGATGGCTACACCTTC.